The 30 T cell receptor beta chains presented below share a single source sample, sequenced in a study of human T cells and chemical hapten exposure listed by TCRdb under 2021. The time point label for this specimen denotes: pre-sensitization, week 0. Read against the paper, the sample's treatment or condition label means: therapeutic diphenylcyclopropenone sensitization with weekly scalp DPC. The protocol used for the library was RACE. This sample was sequenced with a NextSeq 500. TCRdb reprocessing: public reads trimmed at Q25 with fastp, clones called with MiXCR, in-frame beta chains kept. Each entry merges the rows of one CDR3 protein and shows their most common DNA and genes. The sample data list some 110,000 distinct CDR3 sequences, and 12% of these were observed just once. The leading ten clones occupy 1.6% of the sample. The specimen was whole blood, collected in connection with sensitization to the hapten diphenylcyclopropenone (DPC). Receptors were obtained from a woman in her fifties or sixties with alopecia areata. Some clones in this sample may be carry-over from other donors' samples.

CDR3 residues: CASSKGQGIREQYF. The CDR3, as DNA: TGTGCCAGCTCAAAGGGACAGGGGATACGCGAGCAGTACTTC. The chain couples TRBV18 to TRBJ2-7; 10 nucleotides match TRBD1. The CDR3 is 14 amino acids. V lost 5 bases to trimming and J lost 6 bases; unmatched junction nucleotides: 7. CDR1 KGHSH and CDR2 LQKENI come from the germline V gene.

The chain recombines TRBV4-3 with TRBJ2-7; 8 bases agree with TRBD2. The CDR3 contains 15 residues. Trimming took 3 bases from V and 5 from J; bases not matched to a gene: 9. The germline gives CDR1 LGHNA, CDR2 YSLEER. The CDR3 sequence is CASSQQTVAGNEQYF. DNA for the CDR3: TGCGCCAGCAGCCAGCAGACAGTAGCGGGGAACGAGCAGTACTTC.

This chain uses TRBV5-1 with TRBJ2-6; D is uncertain. CDR3 length: 14 residues. CDR1 SGHRS and CDR2 YFSETQ come from the germline V gene. Trimming took 1 base from V and 4 from J, leaving 6 bases between them. The CDR3 spells CASSLLQGANVLTF. The CDR3 coding sequence is TGCGCCAGCAGCTTGTTACAGGGGGCCAACGTCCTGACTTTC.

The chain combines TRBV6-6 with TRBJ2-3; a possible D gene is TRBD2 (5 bases). Germline CDR1 and CDR2: MNHNY and SVGAGI (reference sequence). This CDR3 contains 17 residues. V shed 0 bases and J shed 6 bases, with 19 bases lying between them. CDR3 bases: TGTGCCAGCAGTTACTCGATTACGGAGGCTACGCGGGATACGCAGTATTTT. Translation gives CASSYSITEATRDTQYF.

This chain joins TRBV11-3 and TRBJ2-3; either TRBD1 or TRBD2 may supply D (5 bases each). Trimming removed 5 bases at V and 0 bases at J, with 12 bases between. The length of the CDR3 is 15 residues. Looked up from germline, CDR1 is SGHNT and CDR2 is YENEEA. The CDR3 loop is CASSPPGTSTDTQYF. CDR3 nucleotides: TGTGCCAGCAGCCCCCCAGGGACCAGCACAGATACGCAGTATTTT.

This clonotype was observed at least ten times. This chain uses TRBV28 with TRBJ1-1; the match to TRBD1 covers 8 bases. Trimming removed 7 bases from V and 7 bases from J; junction bases left unmatched: 5. CDR3 length: 12 amino acids. Germline CDR1 MDHEN, CDR2 SYDVKM. The CDR3 coding sequence is TGTGCCAGCACGACAGGGGTTGGTGAAGCTTTCTTT. Translated: CASTTGVGEAFF.

A few counts support this clonotype. The rearrangement uses TRBV28 and TRBJ2-7; D ambiguous. V was trimmed by 8 bases and J by 7 bases, leaving 6 bases between them. This CDR3 has 9 residues. Germline V CDR1 and CDR2: MDHEN, SYDVKM. CDR3 nucleotides: TGTGCCAGCCGAAGGGAGCAGTACTTC. This gives the protein CASRREQYF.

The V gene is TRBV7-2, the J gene TRBJ2-2; no reliable D call. Trimming pared 3 bases from V and 2 bases from J, leaving 10 bases between. CDR3 size: 15 residues. Per the germline V gene, CDR1 is SGHTA and CDR2 is FQGNSA. The CDR3 loop reads CASSFSNTNTGELFF. In nucleotides, the CDR3 is TGTGCCAGCAGCTTTTCCAATACCAACACCGGGGAGCTGTTTTTT.

This clonotype was observed a handful of times. J is TRBJ1-3 and V is TRBV4-2; 12 bases agree with TRBD1. Looked up from germline, CDR1 is LGHNA and CDR2 is YNFKEQ. This CDR3 has 19 residues. The ends lost 3 bases at V and 3 bases at J; junction bases unmatched: 12. The CDR3 here is CASSQEKPGQGAGGNTIYF. Written as DNA, the CDR3 is TGTGCCAGCAGCCAGGAAAAGCCGGGACAGGGGGCAGGTGGAAACACCATATATTTT.

This clonotype was found many times. CDR3 protein: CASSPDLLAGGRTDTQYF. In DNA, the CDR3 is TGTGCCAGCAGCCCTGACTTGTTAGCGGGGGGACGCACAGATACGCAGTATTTT. This rearrangement joins TRBV6-5 to TRBJ2-3, with 10 nucleotides matching TRBD2. The CDR3 spans 18 residues. The ends lost 6 bases at V and 1 base at J; junction bases unmatched: 13. The germline CDR1 and CDR2 sequences are MNHEY and SVGAGI.

The chain carries TRBV18 and TRBJ2-7; 8 bases agree with TRBD1. The CDR3 length is 13 residues. Germline trimming cut 3 bases from V and 5 bases from J; bases unmatched to any gene: 3. Per the germline V gene, CDR1 is KGHSH and CDR2 is LQKENI. The CDR3 bases are TGTGCCAGCTCACCGGACAGGGCAAACGAGCAGTACTTC. Protein sequence: CASSPDRANEQYF.

In its sample, this clonotype was seen many times. DNA of the CDR3: TGTGCCAGCAGCCTTCTTACTCCTGGCGAGCAGTACTTC. Translated: CASSLLTPGEQYF. The chain combines TRBV3-1 with TRBJ2-7; D not certain. Trimming removed 4 bases from V and 6 bases from J, with 13 bases in between. The germline gives CDR1 LGHDT, CDR2 YNNKEL (reference sequence). This CDR3 comprises 13 residues.

This clonotype was seen only a few times. The chain uses TRBV20-1 and TRBJ2-7; the match to TRBD1 covers 7 bases. Germline trimming cut 4 bases from V and 1 base from J; bases unmatched to any gene: 7. Germline V gene sequence: CDR1 DFQATT, CDR2 SNEGSKA (reference sequence). The CDR3 sequence is 14 residues long. The CDR3 protein is CSANPGQPSYEQYF. The CDR3 coding sequence is TGCAGTGCTAACCCGGGACAGCCTTCCTACGAGCAGTACTTC.

There are a few counts of this clonotype. This chain uses TRBV12-3 or TRBV12-4 with TRBJ2-1, with TRBD1 matching 8 bases. The J segment lost 1 base and the V segment lost 7 bases, leaving 12 bases of the junction unmatched. This CDR3 is 17 amino acids long. CDR3 DNA: TGTGCCAGCAACTCGGATATCCGACAGGGGTCCTACAATGAGCAGTTCTTC. Translation gives CASNSDIRQGSYNEQFF.

This clonotype was observed many times. The chain employs TRBV4-1 and TRBJ1-4; perhaps TRBD1 as D (5 bases). Germline CDR1 MGHRA, CDR2 YSYEKL. Trimming cost V 4 bases and J 4 bases, with 10 bases left between them. This CDR3 is 14 amino acids long. This CDR3 is CASSLQGLNEKLFF. The CDR3 DNA reads as TGCGCCAGCAGCCTCCAGGGACTTAATGAAAAACTGTTTTTT.

This clonotype appeared a few times. This sequence joins TRBV21-1 and TRBJ2-2; the table calls TRBD1, which could not be checked here. TRBV21-1 is annotated as a pseudogene. The CDR3 runs 16 residues. CDR3: CASSRDPTANTGELFF. CDR3 in DNA: TGTGCCAGCAGCAGGGACCCGACAGCGAACACCGGGGAGCTGTTTTTT.

The chain has TRBV4-3 and TRBJ2-3, with 7 bases identical to TRBD1. The CDR3 spans 15 residues. Trimming cost V 1 base and J 4 bases; bases outside gene matches: 5. Germline V gives CDR1 LGHNA, CDR2 YSLEER. CDR3 in amino acids: CASSQAGQVPDTQYF. CDR3 DNA sequence: TGCGCCAGCAGCCAAGCTGGACAGGTCCCAGATACGCAGTATTTT.

J is TRBJ1-6 and V is TRBV4-1, with TRBD1 identical over 8 bases. V trimming: 4 bases; J trimming: 4 bases; junction bases outside the gene matches: 3. Germline V CDR1 and CDR2: MGHRA, YSYEKL. This CDR3 spans 15 amino acids. CDR3 protein: CASSPGQEYNSPLHF. DNA of the CDR3: TGCGCCAGCAGCCCGGGACAGGAGTATAATTCACCCCTCCACTTT.

The V gene is TRBV9, the J gene TRBJ2-1; a possible D gene is TRBD2 (7 bases). The V gene's germline CDR1 is SGDLS and CDR2 YYNGEE. The CDR3 sequence is 16 residues long. Trimming pared 3 bases from V and 0 bases from J, leaving 13 bases between. The CDR3 loop reads CASSERDTGSYNEQFF. The CDR3 DNA sequence: TGTGCCAGCAGCGAGCGGGACACAGGCTCCTACAATGAGCAGTTCTTC. The whole variable domain, remainder taken from reference TRBV9 and TRBJ2-1, is DSGVTQTPKHLITATGQRVTLRCSPRSGDLSVYWYQQSLDQGLQFLIQYYNGEERAKGNILERFSAQQFPDLHSELNLSSLELGDSALYFCASSERDTGSYNEQFFGPGTRLTVL.

The table lists this clonotype with a few counts. The rearrangement joins TRBV7-2 to TRBJ2-5; D is ambiguous. Germline CDR1 SGHTA, CDR2 FQGNSA. This CDR3 is built from 13 residues. Deletions cut 4 bases from V and 1 base from J, with 7 bases between. The CDR3 DNA reads as TGTGCCAGCAGCTCTCTGACCCAAGAGACCCAGTACTTC. Protein sequence: CASSSLTQETQYF.

The rearrangement links TRBV28 to TRBJ2-1, with TRBD1 matching over 12 bases. V dropped 8 bases and J dropped 9; count of bases not matched to a gene: 11. There are 15 residues in the CDR3. Germline V gene sequence: CDR1 MDHEN, CDR2 SYDVKM. CDR3 DNA: TGTGCCAGCGGGGCTCCGGGACAGGGGGCAGGTGAGCAGTTCTTC. Protein sequence: CASGAPGQGAGEQFF.

This clonotype was seen at least ten times. The J gene is TRBJ1-1, the V gene TRBV25-1; D may be TRBD1 (5 bases). Germline-derived CDR1 and CDR2 are MGHDK and SYGVNS. The CDR3 contains 11 residues. The V end was cut by 6 bases, the J end by 3 bases, with 5 bases between. In DNA form, the CDR3 reads TGTGCCAGCAGGGGGCACACTGAAGCTTTCTTT. Translation gives CASRGHTEAFF. The whole variable domain, remainder taken from reference TRBV25-1 and TRBJ1-1, is EADIYQTPRYLVIGTGKKITLECSQTMGHDKMYWYQQDPGMELHLIHYSYGVNSTEKGDLSSESTVSRIRTEHFPLTLESARPSHTSQYLCASRGHTEAFFGQGTRLTVV.

Concerning this clonotype: The junction shows a germline mismatch at one end, possibly a read error. V and J are TRBV7-8 and TRBJ2-2; tentatively, D is TRBD1 or TRBD2 (6 bases each). This CDR3 is 15 amino acids long. In germline, CDR1 is SGHVS, CDR2 FQNEAQ. The CDR3 is CASSLRDRSGGELIF. The CDR3 nucleotides read TGTGCCAGCAGCTTACGAGACAGGTCGGGCGGGGAGCTGATTTTT.

This clonotype was counted many times. The rearrangement links TRBV28 to TRBJ1-2; 7 bases align to TRBD1. Losses at the gene ends were 10 bases for V and 3 bases for J; bases not matched to a gene: 8. Germline V gives CDR1 MDHEN, CDR2 SYDVKM. The CDR3 is 13 amino acids. The CDR3 is CATRRGGYYGYTF. The CDR3 region has the DNA TGTGCCACCCGTAGAGGGGGCTACTATGGCTACACCTTC.

This clonotype was seen only a few times. The V and J genes are TRBV5-1 and TRBJ1-1, with D possibly TRBD1 on 5 matching bases. Germline CDR1 and CDR2: SGHRS and YFSETQ. Trimming cost V 6 bases and J 3 bases, with 12 bases left between them. CDR3 size: 13 residues. DNA for the CDR3: TGCGCCAGCAAACAGGACACCTACACTGAAGCTTTCTTT. It codes for CASKQDTYTEAFF.

The chain has TRBV28 and TRBJ2-1; D uncertain. Trimming pared 0 bases from V and 0 bases from J, leaving 9 bases between. The CDR3 totals 16 residues. Per the germline V gene, CDR1 is MDHEN and CDR2 is SYDVKM. CDR3 bases: TGTGCCAGCAGTTTATGGGGCGGAAGCTCCTACAATGAGCAGTTCTTC. Its protein product is CASSLWGGSSYNEQFF.

The sample holds a few counts of this clonotype. The genes are TRBV4-1 and TRBJ2-1, with 7 nucleotides matching TRBD2. Trimming took 2 bases from V and 5 from J; bases not matched to a gene: 0. Germline V CDR1 and CDR2: MGHRA, YSYEKL. This CDR3 region has 13 residues. The CDR3 coding sequence is TGCGCCAGCAGCCAACGGGGGGACAATGAGCAGTTCTTC. Its translation is CASSQRGDNEQFF.

The chain uses TRBV6-5 and TRBJ1-2, with TRBD1 as a possible D gene (6 bases). The CDR3 covers 15 residues. Germline CDR1 reads MNHEY; CDR2 reads SVGAGI. Trimming took 0 bases from V and 4 from J, leaving 12 bases between them. The CDR3 DNA reads TGTGCCAGCAGTTACTCGGGTCAGGGGTCCTATGGCTACACCTTC. This encodes CASSYSGQGSYGYTF.

This clonotype was picked up a small number of times. This chain uses TRBV28 with TRBJ1-1; possible D gene TRBD1, 6 bases. Germline values: CDR1 MDHEN, CDR2 SYDVKM. With 4 bases removed from V and 6 bases from J, the gap between germline ends came to 15 bases. The CDR3 extends over 14 amino acids. The CDR3 here is CASSSGGSWAEAFF. CDR3 nucleotide sequence: TGTGCCAGCAGTTCCGGGGGCAGTTGGGCTGAAGCTTTCTTT.

The genes are TRBV11-2 and TRBJ2-5; D possibly uses TRBD1 or TRBD2 (5 bases each). CDR1 is SGHAT, CDR2 FQNNGV, per germline. Trimming took 5 bases from V and 5 from J, leaving 15 bases between them. The CDR3 has 14 amino acids. The DNA of the CDR3 is TGTGCCAGCAGCCTCGGGACGGCAAAGGAGACCCAGTACTTC. Encoded protein: CASSLGTAKETQYF.